This TCR beta chain was profiled in a study of shared clonotypes between healthy human individuals. The assay was immunoSEQ multiplex PCR, and TCRdb's table has in-frame clones only and misses some. The table lists around 1.6 million clones, 98% of them singletons, with about 0.45% in the top ten. Looked up from germline, CDR1 is SGHRS and CDR2 is YFSETQ. The CDR3 covers 14 residues. The germline V and J ends were trimmed by 0 bases and 3 bases, with 10 bases remaining between them. Donors comprised only Caucasian adults living in Nashville, Tennessee. This receptor was obtained from a young man in good health. Sequenced material: naive CD4+ T cells sorted from blood. Subset described: CD45RA+ positively selected. The chain joins TRBV5-1 to TRBJ2-7; perhaps TRBD1 as D (5 bases). The CDR3: CASSLALQGYEQYF. CDR3 coding DNA: TGCGCCAGCAGCTTGGCCTTGCAGGGCTACGAGCAGTACTTC.